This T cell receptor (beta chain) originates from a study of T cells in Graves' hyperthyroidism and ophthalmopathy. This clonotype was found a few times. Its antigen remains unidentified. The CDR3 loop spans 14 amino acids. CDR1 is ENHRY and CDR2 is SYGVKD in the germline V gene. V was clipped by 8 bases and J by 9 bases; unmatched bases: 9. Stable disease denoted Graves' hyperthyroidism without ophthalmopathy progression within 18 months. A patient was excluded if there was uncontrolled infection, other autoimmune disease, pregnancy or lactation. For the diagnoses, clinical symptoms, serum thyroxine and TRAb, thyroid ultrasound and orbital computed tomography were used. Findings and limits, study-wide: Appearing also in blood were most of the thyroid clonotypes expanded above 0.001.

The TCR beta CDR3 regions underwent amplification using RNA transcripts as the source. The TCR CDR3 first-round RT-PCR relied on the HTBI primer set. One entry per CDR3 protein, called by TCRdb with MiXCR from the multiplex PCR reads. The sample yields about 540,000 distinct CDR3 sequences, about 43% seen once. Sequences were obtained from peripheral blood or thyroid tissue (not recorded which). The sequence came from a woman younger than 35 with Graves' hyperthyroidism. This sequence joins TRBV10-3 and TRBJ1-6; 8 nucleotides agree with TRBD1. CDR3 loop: CAIGVGTGGSPLHF. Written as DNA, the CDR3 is TGTGCCATCGGAGTCGGGACAGGCGGTTCACCCCTCCACTTT.